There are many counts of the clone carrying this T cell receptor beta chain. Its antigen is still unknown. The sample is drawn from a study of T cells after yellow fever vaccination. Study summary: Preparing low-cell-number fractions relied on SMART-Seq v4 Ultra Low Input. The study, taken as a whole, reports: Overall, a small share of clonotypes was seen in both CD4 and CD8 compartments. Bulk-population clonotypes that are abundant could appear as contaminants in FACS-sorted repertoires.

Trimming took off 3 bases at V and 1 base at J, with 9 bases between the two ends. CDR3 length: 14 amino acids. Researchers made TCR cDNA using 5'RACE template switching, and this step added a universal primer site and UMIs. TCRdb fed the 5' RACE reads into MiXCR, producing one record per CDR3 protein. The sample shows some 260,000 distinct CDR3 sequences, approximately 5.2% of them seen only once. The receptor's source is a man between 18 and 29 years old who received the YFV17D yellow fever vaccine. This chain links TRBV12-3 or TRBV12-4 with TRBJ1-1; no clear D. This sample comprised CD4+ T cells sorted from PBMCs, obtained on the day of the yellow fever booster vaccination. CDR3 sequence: CASSFMIRNTEAFF. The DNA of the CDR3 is TGTGCCAGCAGTTTTATGATCAGGAACACTGAAGCTTTCTTT.